This entry lists 21 T cell receptor beta chains sequenced from one sample in a study of graft-versus-host responses after intestinal transplantation. These TCRs are of unknown antigen specificity. The method was immunoSEQ multiplex PCR; TCRdb's version includes in-frame clones alone and lacks a portion of them. The table has some 110,000 clones, roughly nine tenths seen once; the top ten hold 0.2% to 0.25%. The input for sequencing was unstimulated CD4+ T cells sorted from spleen or lymph node cells, taken before transplant. Receptor source: a human donor who was the organ donor for an intestinal transplant.

This rearrangement joins TRBV6-1 to TRBJ2-7, with D possibly TRBD1 on 6 matching bases. The CDR3 runs to 14 residues. The germline V and J ends were trimmed by 0 bases and 2 bases, with 8 bases remaining between them. The germline V gene encodes CDR1 MNHNS and CDR2 SASEGT. The CDR3 DNA sequence: TGTGCCAGCAGTGAAGCGAGGACAGCCTACGAGCAGTACTTC. Protein product: CASSEARTAYEQYF.

The CDR3 sequence: CASSFESGRGNNEQFF. CDR3 nucleotide sequence: TGTGCCAGCAGCTTCGAAAGCGGGAGGGGTAACAATGAGCAGTTCTTC. The genes are TRBV11-3 and TRBJ2-1; TRBD2 matches at 10 bases. The germline gives CDR1 SGHNT, CDR2 YENEEA. This CDR3 is built from 16 residues. Trimming at V came to 3 bases and at J to 5 bases, leaving 7 bases not matched to a gene.

This clone was counted once. The genes are TRBV28 and TRBJ1-5; D is uncertain. Germline V lookup: CDR1 MDHEN, CDR2 SYDVKM. Trimming took off 4 bases at V and 7 bases at J, with 23 bases between the two ends. The CDR3 extends over 17 amino acids. The CDR3 DNA reads TGTGCCAGCAGTTCCGGAGATTGGCCCTATGCGACGCAGCCCCAGCATTTT. It translates to CASSSGDWPYATQPQHF.

The gene calls are TRBV5-6 and TRBJ2-5; perhaps TRBD1 as D (5 bases). Gene TRBJ2-7 matches the end of the DNA better, so the J call may be wrong. The CDR3 runs 14 residues. The germline V gene encodes CDR1 SGHDT and CDR2 YYEEEE. The CDR3 sequence: CASSSGRPPYEQYF. The CDR3 DNA reads as TGTGCCAGCAGCTCAGGGCGACCCCCTTACGAGCAGTACTTC.

The chain is built from TRBV18 and TRBJ1-2; no firm D call. Trimming took 1 base from V and 4 from J, leaving 13 bases between them. The CDR3 covers 15 residues. Per the germline V gene, CDR1 is KGHSH and CDR2 is LQKENI. CDR3 region: CASSPLPTTVYGYTF. The CDR3 DNA sequence: TGTGCCAGCTCACCACTGCCAACGACTGTCTATGGCTACACCTTC.

The chain recombines TRBV11-2 with TRBJ1-1; tentative D call: TRBD1 (5 bases). V shed 5 bases and J shed 2 bases, with 12 bases lying between them. Germline V CDR1 and CDR2: SGHAT, FQNNGV. The CDR3 loop spans 14 amino acids. CDR3 bases: TGTGCCAGCAGCCTCGGGACGGTAAACACTGAAGCTTTCTTT. This sequence encodes CASSLGTVNTEAFF. Based on the CDR3 plus reference TRBV11-2 and TRBJ1-1, the full variable domain is EAGVAQSPRYKIIEKRQSVAFWCNPISGHATLYWYQQILGQGPKLLIQFQNNGVVDDSQLPKDRFSAERLKGVDSTLKIQPAKLEDSAVYLCASSLGTVNTEAFFGQGTRLTVV.

This clone was observed once. The chain carries TRBV27 and TRBJ1-5; 9 nucleotides align to TRBD1. Germline V gene sequence: CDR1 MNHEY, CDR2 SMNVEV (reference sequence). The ends lost 4 bases at V and 0 bases at J; junction bases unmatched: 10. The CDR3 totals 18 residues. The CDR3 loop reads CASSSTGTGKNSNQPQHF. The CDR3, as DNA: TGTGCCAGCAGTTCCACCGGGACAGGGAAGAATAGCAATCAGCCCCAGCATTTT.

The rearrangement links TRBV7-2 to TRBJ2-1, with TRBD2 as a possible D gene (6 bases). This CDR3 contains 17 residues. Germline assignment: CDR1 SGHTA and CDR2 FQGNSA. V dropped 2 bases and J dropped 3 bases, with 17 bases sitting between them. The CDR3 region has the DNA TGTGCCAGCAGCTTATCCCGCCAGACGGGAGTCTACAATGAGCAGTTCTTC. Its translation is CASSLSRQTGVYNEQFF.

This rearrangement joins TRBV11-3 to TRBJ2-3, with 8 nucleotides matching TRBD2. CDR1 and CDR2 (germline): SGHNT, YENEEA. The V segment lost 4 bases and the J segment 1 base; nucleotides outside the gene matches: 4. The CDR3 contains 15 residues. CDR3 DNA: TGTGCCAGCAGCTATCGAGCGGGGGGCACAGATACGCAGTATTTT. This gives the protein CASSYRAGGTDTQYF.

The chain recombines TRBV12-2 with TRBJ1-5. TRBV12-2 is a listed pseudogene. The CDR3 consists of 19 residues. The CDR3 is CASRLRGPPGTDSNQPQHF. CDR3 nucleotides: TGTGCAAGTCGCTTAAGGGGACCCCCGGGGACTGATAGCAATCAGCCCCAGCATTTT.

This rearrangement joins TRBV7-6 to TRBJ2-3; TRBD2 aligns across 14 bases. From germline, CDR1 is SGHVS and CDR2 FNYEAQ. The CDR3 has 14 residues. V lost 4 bases to trimming and J lost 10 bases; unmatched junction nucleotides: 4. The CDR3 region has the DNA TGTGCCAGCAGCTCCGGGACTAGCGGGAGTTCGCAGTATTTT. Residues: CASSSGTSGSSQYF.

This chain's CDR3 is CASSNGNTEAFF. DNA of the CDR3: TGTGCCAGTAGTAATGGGAACACTGAAGCTTTCTTT. This chain links TRBV19 with TRBJ1-1; no clear D gene. V dropped 4 bases and J dropped 1 base, with 4 bases sitting between them. Per germline, CDR1 LNHDA and CDR2 SQIVND (reference sequence). The CDR3 spans 12 residues.

The chain links TRBV19 to TRBJ1-1, with D perhaps matching TRBD1 (5 bases). V was cut by 4 bases and J by 2 bases, with 11 bases left in between. The CDR3 consists of 14 residues. In germline, CDR1 is LNHDA, CDR2 SQIVND (reference sequence). In DNA, the CDR3 is TGTGCCAGTAGTACCCCTGACAGTAACACTGAAGCTTTCTTT. It encodes CASSTPDSNTEAFF.

The rearrangement uses TRBV7-3 and TRBJ2-2; no clear D. The germline V and J ends were trimmed by 2 bases and 7 bases, with 8 bases remaining between them. In germline, CDR1 is SGHTA, CDR2 FQGTGA. The CDR3 sequence is 13 residues long. The DNA for the CDR3 is TGTGCCAGCAGCTTACGCCTGGTCGGGGAGCTGTTTTTT. Translating gives CASSLRLVGELFF.

The V and J genes are TRBV28 and TRBJ1-2, with D perhaps TRBD1 (6 bases). Trimming shortened V by 9 bases and J by 5 bases, and 16 bases separated the two germline ends. CDR3 length: 13 amino acids. The germline gives CDR1 MDHEN, CDR2 SYDVKM. The CDR3 sequence is CASYRERVYGYTF. CDR3 bases: TGTGCCAGTTACAGGGAGAGGGTTTATGGCTACACCTTC.

The chain has TRBV10-3 and TRBJ2-3; 8 bases are shared with TRBD2. J lost 0 bases, V lost 6 bases, and 2 bases had no gene match. Germline CDR1 and CDR2: ENHRY and SYGVKD. CDR3 length equals 14 residues. In nucleotides, the CDR3 is TGTGCCATCAGGCCTAGCGGGAGCACAGATACGCAGTATTTT. It specifies CAIRPSGSTDTQYF.

This clone was seen a few times. The chain combines TRBV4-1 with TRBJ2-1; 8 positions match TRBD2. This CDR3 comprises 16 residues. Germline CDR1 and CDR2: MGHRA and YSYEKL. The J segment lost 4 bases and the V segment lost 0 bases, leaving 5 bases of the junction unmatched. CDR3 sequence reads: CASSQDLVAGYNEQFF. The CDR3 DNA reads TGCGCCAGCAGCCAAGATCTGGTAGCGGGGTACAATGAGCAGTTCTTC.

This clone appeared a few times. V gene TRBV19 combines with J gene TRBJ2-3; tentative D call: TRBD1 (6 bases). Trimming stripped 6 bases from V and 5 bases from J, with 12 bases between. The CDR3 covers 13 residues. Germline V gene sequence: CDR1 LNHDA, CDR2 SQIVND (reference sequence). CDR3 in amino acids: CASSAARGDTQYF. The CDR3 bases are TGTGCCAGTAGCGCCGCCAGGGGAGATACGCAGTATTTT.

In nucleotides, the CDR3 is TGTGCCAGCTCCCCTAGACTAGCGGGAGAGCATGAGCAGTTCTTC. This encodes CASSPRLAGEHEQFF. This chain links TRBV18 with TRBJ2-1; TRBD2 matches at 12 bases. Trimming removed 6 bases from V and 8 bases from J; junction bases left unmatched: 8. The CDR3 length is 15 residues. CDR1 is KGHSH, CDR2 LQKENI, per germline.

The rearrangement joins TRBV9 to TRBJ2-7; no definite D call. V was clipped by 3 bases and J by 0 bases, with 22 bases between them. Germline values: CDR1 SGDLS, CDR2 YYNGEE. This CDR3 spans 18 amino acids. CDR3 region: CASSARVTRLFVSYEQYF. The CDR3 DNA reads TGTGCCAGCAGCGCACGCGTCACGCGGCTATTCGTCTCCTACGAGCAGTACTTC.

The V gene is TRBV29-1, the J gene TRBJ1-2; D unresolved. Germline V gene lookup returns CDR1 SQVTM and CDR2 ANQGSEA. This CDR3 contains 12 residues. Trimming shortened V by 0 bases and J by 4 bases, and 6 bases separated the two germline ends. The chain's CDR3 is CSVEDPSYGYTF. In DNA, the CDR3 is TGCAGCGTTGAAGATCCAAGCTATGGCTACACCTTC.